Below, 20 T cell receptor beta chains from the same sample are listed, as sequenced in a study of blood T cell repertoires in COVID-19. Generated by immunoSEQ multiplex PCR, the TCRdb table keeps only in-frame clones and is missing some. This table holds 230,000 or so clones, roughly 90% found once. The sequenced sample was peripheral blood. The receptors were gathered from a woman aged 55-69 years with COVID-19, enrolled during active disease.

This rearrangement joins TRBV5-5 to TRBJ1-1; the D is unclear. The CDR3 loop spans 14 amino acids. With 2 bases removed from V and 0 bases from J, the gap between germline ends came to 8 bases. From germline, CDR1 is SGHKS and CDR2 YYEKEE (reference sequence). The CDR3 sequence is CASSLQIMNTEAFF. The CDR3 DNA follows: TGTGCCAGCAGCTTACAGATTATGAACACTGAAGCTTTCTTT.

J is TRBJ2-1 and V is TRBV3-1 (or the pseudogene TRBV3-2); no clear D. CDR3 length: 11 amino acids. Germline V CDR1 and CDR2: LGHDT, YNNKEL (reference sequence). The V gene lost 4 bases and the J gene lost 9 bases, with 7 bases spanning the gap. As DNA, the CDR3 is TGTGCCAGCAGCCTTATTAGTGAGCAGTTCTTC. Its protein is CASSLISEQFF.

This chain links TRBV18 with TRBJ2-3; 13 bases fit TRBD2. This CDR3 is 17 amino acids long. Germline V gene data show CDR1 as KGHSH and CDR2 as LQKENI. Trimming at V came to 6 bases and at J to 0 bases, leaving 6 bases not matched to a gene. In DNA, the CDR3 is TGTGCCAGCTCCCAAACTAGCGGGGGGGCCAGCACAGATACGCAGTATTTT. This translates into CASSQTSGGASTDTQYF. The full variable domain, with the rest looked up from reference TRBV18 and TRBJ2-3, is NAGVMQNPRHLVRRRGQEARLRCSPMKGHSHVYWYRQLPEEGLKFMVYLQKENIIDESGMPKERFSAEFPKEGPSILRIQQVVRGDSAAYFCASSQTSGGASTDTQYFGPGTRLTVL.

V is TRBV5-1 and J is TRBJ2-5; tentative D call: TRBD1 (5 bases). This CDR3 has 16 residues. Trimming cost V 4 bases and J 5 bases, with 21 bases left between them. Germline V gene data show CDR1 as SGHRS and CDR2 as YFSETQ. CDR3 DNA sequence: TGCGCCAGCAGCCCGGTGGGCGGCAGGGAACGGGAGACCCAGTACTTC. As protein: CASSPVGGRERETQYF.

The chain is built from TRBV2 and TRBJ1-2; no clear D gene. Germline CDR1 is SNHLY and CDR2 is FYNNEI. CDR3 length: 12 residues. Trimming shortened V by 8 bases and J by 6 bases, and 13 bases separated the two germline ends. CDR3 protein: CASRGNGDGYTF. CDR3 nucleotide sequence: TGTGCCAGCCGAGGGAACGGGGATGGCTACACCTTC.

This clone has a single count. This CDR3 reads CASSLNVRDYGYTF. DNA for the CDR3: TGTGCCAGCAGTCTTAACGTCAGGGACTATGGCTACACCTTC. This chain uses TRBV6-2 or TRBV6-3 with TRBJ1-2, with D maybe TRBD1 (5 bases). CDR3 size: 14 residues. Trimming removed 5 bases at V and 3 bases at J, with 13 bases between. Germline CDR1 MNHEY, CDR2 SVGEGT.

The rearrangement uses TRBV6-2 or TRBV6-3 and TRBJ1-2; no reliable D call. The CDR3 loop spans 14 amino acids. Trimming took 2 bases from V and 8 from J, leaving 15 bases between them. Germline-derived CDR1 and CDR2 are MNHEY and SVGEGT. The CDR3 here is CASSYRERRHGYTF. The CDR3 coding sequence is TGTGCCAGCAGTTACCGGGAGCGACGGCACGGCTACACCTTC.

The rearrangement uses TRBV9 and TRBJ1-3, with 9 bases that match TRBD1. The CDR3 loop spans 14 amino acids. Unmatched junction bases numbered 0, after V lost 3 bases and J lost 2 bases. Germline V lookup: CDR1 SGDLS, CDR2 YYNGEE. CDR3 sequence: CASSDRGPGNTIYF. Here the CDR3 DNA reads TGTGCCAGCAGCGACAGGGGGCCTGGAAACACCATATATTTT.

The chain employs TRBV5-6 and TRBJ2-7; D perhaps matches TRBD2 (6 bases). V lost 0 bases and J lost 6, with 19 bases in between. The V gene's germline CDR1 is SGHDT and CDR2 YYEEEE. The length of the CDR3 is 16 residues. The CDR3 here is CASSLVIERGGGEQYF. The CDR3 DNA is TGTGCCAGCAGCTTGGTGATAGAAAGGGGAGGAGGCGAGCAGTACTTC.

This clone was found once. This chain connects TRBV12-3 or TRBV12-4 to TRBJ1-2; tentatively, D is TRBD1 (5 bases). V lost 5 bases to trimming and J lost 3 bases, with 10 bases between them. The CDR3 is made up of 13 amino acids. CDR3 amino acids: CASSRQGDYGYTF. CDR3 DNA sequence: TGTGCCAGCAGTCGCCAGGGTGACTATGGCTACACCTTC.

Ten or more counts support this clone. The V gene is TRBV27, the J gene TRBJ2-2; no clear D gene. Germline CDR1 MNHEY, CDR2 SMNVEV (reference sequence). CDR3 length: 13 residues. Trimming shortened V by 8 bases and J by 2 bases, and 9 bases separated the two germline ends. The CDR3 coding sequence is TGTGCCAGCGGCCCTGGTAACACCGGGGAGCTGTTTTTT. Amino acid sequence: CASGPGNTGELFF.

Turning to this clone: Sequence at one end of the junction differs from germline and may be a read error. The chain has TRBV20-1 and TRBJ1-5; no firm D call. The CDR3 sequence is 12 residues long. Per the germline V gene, CDR1 is DFQATT and CDR2 is SNEGSKA (reference sequence). The CDR3 region is CSASDSGQPQHF. CDR3 sequence (DNA): TGCAGTGCTAGTGATTCGGGTCAGCCCCAACATTTT.

V gene TRBV6-5 combines with J gene TRBJ2-1, with TRBD2 matching 10 bases. This CDR3 is built from 14 residues. Trimming cost V 8 bases and J 5 bases; bases outside gene matches: 6. From germline, CDR1 is MNHEY and CDR2 SVGAGI. The CDR3 spells CASLAGDPDNEQFF. Written as DNA, the CDR3 is TGTGCCAGCCTAGCGGGGGACCCGGACAATGAGCAGTTCTTC.

The genes are TRBV3-1 (or the pseudogene TRBV3-2) and TRBJ2-1, with 8 bases aligning to TRBD2. Looked up from germline, CDR1 is LGHDT and CDR2 is YNNKEL (reference sequence). The CDR3 spans 12 residues. Unmatched junction bases numbered 5, after V lost 9 bases and J lost 7 bases. CDR3 region: CARYAGGNEQFF. CDR3 DNA: TGTGCCAGATATGCGGGAGGAAATGAGCAGTTCTTC.

This clone was picked up many times. The chain recombines TRBV19 with TRBJ1-3; D is unclear. CDR3 length: 17 amino acids. V gave up 5 bases and J gave up 0 bases, with 17 bases separating them. The germline CDR1 and CDR2 sequences are LNHDA and SQIVND (reference sequence). CDR3 nucleotides: TGTGCCAGTAGTTACGCATCCACTCTGGTCTCTGGAAACACCATATATTTT. Its protein product is CASSYASTLVSGNTIYF.

This chain connects TRBV19 to TRBJ2-1; TRBD1 agrees at 7 bases. Unmatched junction bases numbered 19, after V lost 5 bases and J lost 12 bases. Germline CDR1 LNHDA, CDR2 SQIVND (reference sequence). The CDR3 extends over 16 amino acids. CDR3 coding DNA: TGTGCCAGTAGTCCTTTGACAGGGTTGGGATACTTAGGGCAGTTCTTC. Translated, it gives CASSPLTGLGYLGQFF.

Only one count was recorded for this clone. The chain couples TRBV5-8 to TRBJ1-1, with 9 bases identical to TRBD1. Trimming removed 4 bases from V and 5 bases from J; junction bases left unmatched: 12. Germline CDR1 reads SGHTS; CDR2 reads YDEGEE. The CDR3 runs to 16 residues. The CDR3 spells CASSRDSGQGVTEAFF. The CDR3 DNA follows: TGTGCCAGCAGCCGGGATTCGGGACAGGGTGTAACTGAAGCTTTCTTT.

The chain combines TRBV7-9 with TRBJ1-1; 7 bases align to TRBD1. CDR3 size: 14 residues. Unmatched junction bases numbered 3, after V lost 4 bases and J lost 1 base. Germline loops: CDR1 SEHNR, CDR2 FQNEAQ (reference sequence). The CDR3 coding sequence is TGTGCCAGCAGCTGGAGACAGGGGAACACTGAAGCTTTCTTT. Residues: CASSWRQGNTEAFF.

This chain joins TRBV6-5 and TRBJ1-2; D is ambiguous. V dropped 6 bases and J dropped 2 bases, with 10 bases sitting between them. Germline V gives CDR1 MNHEY, CDR2 SVGAGI. The CDR3 consists of 13 residues. The CDR3 spells CASSPGSNYGYTF. The CDR3 DNA is TGTGCCAGCAGCCCAGGCTCCAACTATGGCTACACCTTC.

The chain links TRBV7-3 to TRBJ2-1; D uncertain. Germline CDR1 is SGHTA and CDR2 is FQGTGA. The CDR3 sequence is 15 residues long. V shed 3 bases and J shed 3 bases, with 12 bases lying between them. In DNA, the CDR3 is TGTGCCAGCAGCTTCCATAGTGCAGGCTACAATGAGCAGTTCTTC. Amino acid sequence: CASSFHSAGYNEQFF.